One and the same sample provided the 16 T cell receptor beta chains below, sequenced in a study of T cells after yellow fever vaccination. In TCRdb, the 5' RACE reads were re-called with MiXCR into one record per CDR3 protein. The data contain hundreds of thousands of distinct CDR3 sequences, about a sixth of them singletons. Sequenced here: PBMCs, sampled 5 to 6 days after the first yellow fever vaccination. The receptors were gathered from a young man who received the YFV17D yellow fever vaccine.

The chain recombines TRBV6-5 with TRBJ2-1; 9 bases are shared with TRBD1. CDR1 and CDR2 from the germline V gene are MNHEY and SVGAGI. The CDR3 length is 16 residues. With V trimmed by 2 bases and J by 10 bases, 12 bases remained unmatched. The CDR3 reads CASSYPPGTGSEEQFF. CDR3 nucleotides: TGTGCCAGCAGTTACCCCCCCGGGACAGGGTCGGAGGAGCAGTTCTTC.

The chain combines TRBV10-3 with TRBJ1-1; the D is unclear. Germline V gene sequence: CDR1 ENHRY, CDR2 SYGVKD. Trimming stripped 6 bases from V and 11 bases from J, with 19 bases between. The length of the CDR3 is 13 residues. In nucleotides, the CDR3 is TGTGCCATCAGGTCAGTCGGGCTCCCCGATGCTTTCTTT. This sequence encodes CAIRSVGLPDAFF.

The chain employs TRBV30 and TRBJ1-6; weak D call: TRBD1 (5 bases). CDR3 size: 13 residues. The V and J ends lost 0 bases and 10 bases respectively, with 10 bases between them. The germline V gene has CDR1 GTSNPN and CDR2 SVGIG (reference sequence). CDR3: CAWSVPGKSPLHF. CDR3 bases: TGTGCCTGGAGTGTGCCAGGGAAATCACCCCTCCACTTT.

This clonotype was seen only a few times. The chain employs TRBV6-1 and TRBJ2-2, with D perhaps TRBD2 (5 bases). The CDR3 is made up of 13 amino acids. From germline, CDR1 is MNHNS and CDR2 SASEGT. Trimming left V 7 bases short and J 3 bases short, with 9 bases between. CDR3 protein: CASTGVYTGELFF. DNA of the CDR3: TGTGCCAGCACCGGGGTGTACACCGGGGAGCTGTTTTTT.

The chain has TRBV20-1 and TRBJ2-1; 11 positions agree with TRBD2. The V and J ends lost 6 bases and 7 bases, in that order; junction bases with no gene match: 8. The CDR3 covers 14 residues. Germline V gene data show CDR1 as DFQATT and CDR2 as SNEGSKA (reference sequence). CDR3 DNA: TGCAGTGCAACGACTAGCGGGGTAATTAATGAGCAGTTCTTC. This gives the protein CSATTSGVINEQFF.

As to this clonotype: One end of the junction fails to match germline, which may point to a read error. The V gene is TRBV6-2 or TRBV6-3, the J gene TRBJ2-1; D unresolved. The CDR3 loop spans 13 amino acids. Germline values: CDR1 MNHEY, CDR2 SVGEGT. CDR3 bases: TGTGCCAGCGGAGCATACACTTACAATGAGCATTTCTTC. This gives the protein CASGAYTYNEHFF.

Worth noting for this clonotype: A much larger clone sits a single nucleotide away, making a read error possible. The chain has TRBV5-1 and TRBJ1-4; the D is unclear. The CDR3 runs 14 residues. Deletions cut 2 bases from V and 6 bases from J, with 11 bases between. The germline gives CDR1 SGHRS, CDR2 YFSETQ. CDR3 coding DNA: TGCGCCAGCAGCTTCGTCCCACCCGATGAAAAACTGTTTTTT. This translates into CASSFVPPDEKLFF.

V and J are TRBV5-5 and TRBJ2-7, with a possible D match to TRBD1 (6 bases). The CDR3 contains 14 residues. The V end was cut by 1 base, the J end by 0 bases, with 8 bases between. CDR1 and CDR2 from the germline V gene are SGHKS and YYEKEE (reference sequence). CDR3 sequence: CASSLTGSSYEQYV. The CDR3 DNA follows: TGTGCCAGCAGCTTGACAGGGAGCTCCTACGAGCAGTACGTC.

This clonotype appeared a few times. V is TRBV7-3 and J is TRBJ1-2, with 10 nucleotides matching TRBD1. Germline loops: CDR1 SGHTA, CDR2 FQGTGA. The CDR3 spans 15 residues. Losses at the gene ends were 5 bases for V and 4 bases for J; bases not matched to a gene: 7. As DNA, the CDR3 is TGTGCCAGCAGCGGAAGACAGGGGGCAGGCTATGGCTACACCTTC. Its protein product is CASSGRQGAGYGYTF.

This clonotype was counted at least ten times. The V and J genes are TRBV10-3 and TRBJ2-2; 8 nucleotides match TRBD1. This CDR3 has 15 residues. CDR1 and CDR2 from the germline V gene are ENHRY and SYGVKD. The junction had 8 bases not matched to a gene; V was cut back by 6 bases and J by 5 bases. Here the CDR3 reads CAIRRGGQGTGELFF. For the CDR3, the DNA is TGTGCCATCAGGAGGGGAGGACAGGGAACCGGGGAGCTGTTTTTT.

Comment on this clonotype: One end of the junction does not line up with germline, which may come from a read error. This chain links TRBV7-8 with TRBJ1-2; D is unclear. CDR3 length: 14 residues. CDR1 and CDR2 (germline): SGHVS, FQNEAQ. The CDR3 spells CASSLGTARSRILF. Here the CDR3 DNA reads TGTGCCAGCAGCTTAGGTACGGCTCGTAGCAGAATCCTCTTC.

In DNA form, the CDR3 reads TGTGCCAGCAGCTCCCCGACAGGAGCCCGCTCCTACGAGCAGTACTTC. Translating it yields CASSSPTGARSYEQYF. This chain uses TRBV5-4 with TRBJ2-7; D might be TRBD1 (6 bases). The CDR3 sequence is 16 residues long. The germline V and J ends were trimmed by 3 bases and 0 bases, with 16 bases remaining between them. In germline, CDR1 is SGHNT, CDR2 YYREEE (reference sequence).

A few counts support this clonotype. The CDR3 DNA is TGTGCCAGCAGTTCATCCGGGCGGGAGCAGTACGTC. It translates to CASSSSGREQYV. This chain connects TRBV28 to TRBJ2-7; no clear D. The germline V gene has CDR1 MDHEN and CDR2 SYDVKM. This CDR3 is 12 amino acids long. With 4 bases removed from V and 7 bases from J, the gap between germline ends came to 11 bases.

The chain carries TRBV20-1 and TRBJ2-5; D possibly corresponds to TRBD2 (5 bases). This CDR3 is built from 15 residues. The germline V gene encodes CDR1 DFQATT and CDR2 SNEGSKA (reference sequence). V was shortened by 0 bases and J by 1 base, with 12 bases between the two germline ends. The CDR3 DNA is TGCAGTGCTAGAGATCCTAGCAGTGGCCAAGAGACCCAGTACTTC. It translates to CSARDPSSGQETQYF.

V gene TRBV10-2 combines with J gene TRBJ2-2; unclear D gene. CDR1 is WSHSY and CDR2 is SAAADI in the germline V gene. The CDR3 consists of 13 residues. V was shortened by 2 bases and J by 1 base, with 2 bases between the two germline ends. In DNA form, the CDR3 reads TGCGCCAGCAGTGAGAAGAACACCGGGGAGCTGTTTTTT. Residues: CASSEKNTGELFF.

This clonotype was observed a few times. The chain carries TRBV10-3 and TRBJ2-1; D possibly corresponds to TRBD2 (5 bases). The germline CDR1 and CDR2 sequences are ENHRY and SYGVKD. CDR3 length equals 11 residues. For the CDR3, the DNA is TGTGCTACCTTTACGGGGAATGAGCAGTTCTTC. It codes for CATFTGNEQFF.